The following is a TCR beta chain sequence with its context. What it binds is unknown. The assay was immunoSEQ multiplex PCR, and TCRdb's table has in-frame clones only and misses some. The table lists some 2 million clones, about 94% of them singletons. The data are from a study of shared clonotypes between healthy human individuals. Trimming took off 6 bases at V and 0 bases at J, with 3 bases between the two ends. Germline CDR1 is PRHDT and CDR2 is FYEKMQ (reference sequence). This CDR3 is 13 amino acids long. Overall study results and limits: Donor clonotype sharing was expected to depend on sequencing depth. Among the subsets, naive ones generally showed larger estimated richness than memory ones. Clonotypes which were not shared had lower generation probabilities than clonotypes that all four donors shared.

Naive CD8 cells, CD45RO-negative and positively selected for CCR7, excluded terminally differentiated effector memory CD45RA+ cells. Input material: naive CD8+ T cells sorted from blood. This sequence joins TRBV13 and TRBJ2-6; D gene ambiguous. The TCR was taken from a man aged 18 to 29 in good health. The DNA of the CDR3 is TGTGCCAGCAGTTCCTCTGGGGCCAACGTCCTGACTTTC. It yields the protein CASSSSGANVLTF.